The source of this T cell receptor beta chain is a study of cytomegalovirus exposure and HLA in healthy donors. Overall study: HLA-typed donors were the source of about 85 million unique TCRs, which an early data release held.

The study's findings and limits: A missense variant in DCLRE1C was later tied to TCR beta V- and J-gene trimming. It is likely that the observed cluster of highly shared sequence variants was a sequencing artifact. Most TCR beta V segments were productive about 87% or about 30% of the time in an earlier analysis.

The germline V gene has CDR1 SGHRS and CDR2 YFSETQ. CDR3 length equals 14 residues. V shed 4 bases and J 5 bases; nucleotides not matched to a gene: 3. On this clone: Its antigen remains unknown. Other nucleotide sequences from this sample produce the same CDR3.

Primers for the PCR totalled 60 Vbeta and 13 Jbeta. Method: immunoSEQ multiplex PCR; TCRdb's copy keeps in-frame clones and lacks some. Of approximately 150,000 clones in the sample, around 67% were seen once. The V and J genes are TRBV5-1 and TRBJ1-1, with TRBD1 matching over 12 bases. This sequence was found in a woman under 30 in good health and CMV-seronegative. Source material: PBMCs. The CDR3 DNA is TGCGCCAGCAGCCTGGGACAGGGGGCGACTGAAGCTTTCTTT. It translates to CASSLGQGATEAFF.